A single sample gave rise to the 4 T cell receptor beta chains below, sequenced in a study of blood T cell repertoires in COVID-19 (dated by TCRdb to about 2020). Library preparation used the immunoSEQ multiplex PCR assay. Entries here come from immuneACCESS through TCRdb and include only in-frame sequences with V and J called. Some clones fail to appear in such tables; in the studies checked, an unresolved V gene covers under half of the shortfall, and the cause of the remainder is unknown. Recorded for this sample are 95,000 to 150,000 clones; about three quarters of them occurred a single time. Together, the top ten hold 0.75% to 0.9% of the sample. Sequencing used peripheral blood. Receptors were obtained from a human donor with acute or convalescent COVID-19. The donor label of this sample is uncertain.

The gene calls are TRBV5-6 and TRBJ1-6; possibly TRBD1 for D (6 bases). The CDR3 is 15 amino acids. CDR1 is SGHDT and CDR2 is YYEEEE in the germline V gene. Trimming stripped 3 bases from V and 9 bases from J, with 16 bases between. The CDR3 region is CASSWGPAGGSPLHF. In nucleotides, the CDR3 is TGTGCCAGCAGCTGGGGGCCAGCCGGCGGTTCACCCCTCCACTTT.

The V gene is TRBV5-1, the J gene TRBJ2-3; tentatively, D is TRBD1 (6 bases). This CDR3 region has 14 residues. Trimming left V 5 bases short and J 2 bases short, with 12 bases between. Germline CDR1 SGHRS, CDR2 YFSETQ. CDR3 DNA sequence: TGCGCCAGCAGGCTACAGGGATTCACAGATACGCAGTATTTT. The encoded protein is CASRLQGFTDTQYF.

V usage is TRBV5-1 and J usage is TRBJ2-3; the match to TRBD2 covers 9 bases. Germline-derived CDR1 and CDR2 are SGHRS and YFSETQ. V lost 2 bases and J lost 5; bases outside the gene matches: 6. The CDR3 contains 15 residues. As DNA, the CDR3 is TGCGCCAGCAGCTTCGGCGGGGGGGATGTAGATACGCAGTATTTT. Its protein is CASSFGGGDVDTQYF.

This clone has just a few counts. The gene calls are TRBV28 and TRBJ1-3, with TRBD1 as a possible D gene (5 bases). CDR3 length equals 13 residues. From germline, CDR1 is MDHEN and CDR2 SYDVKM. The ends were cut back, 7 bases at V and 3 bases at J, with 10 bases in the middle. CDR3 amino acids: CASTRGIGNTIYF. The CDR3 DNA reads TGTGCCAGCACTCGGGGGATTGGAAACACCATATATTTT.